The clone carrying this TCR beta chain has a single count. Its antigen is as yet unknown. The source of the sample is a study of STAT5B mutations in CD4+ large granular lymphocyte leukemia. Turning to the study itself: Healthy donors showed HLA-associated enrichment of the CDR3 'QG' motif.

Study processing details: Lowest detectable productive clonotype frequency was 2.59 x 10-5. The data were produced by immunoSEQ multiplex PCR, yet TCRdb's version contains in-frame clones alone and is incomplete. V and J calls plus clone size are reproduced from that table; the DNA served to infer D and trimming. Of about 31,000 clones listed, roughly nine tenths are singletons. Trimming removed 4 bases at V and 11 bases at J, with 23 bases between. Germline CDR1 and CDR2: ENHRY and SYGVKD. CDR3 size: 15 residues. Study-wide points: TRBV06-family usage was enriched in top patient clones (8/27) versus controls (2/35). The CD4+ versus CD8+ T-LGLL clonality difference may reflect limited sample size.

The rearrangement joins TRBV10-3 to TRBJ1-1; D not certain. The clonotype originates from a human donor in good health. The sample consisted of CD4+ T cells from blood buffy coats. The CDR3 DNA follows: TGTGCCATCAGTGCCGGGATTGGACGGATGTGGGAGGCTTTCTTT. Its translation is CAISAGIGRMWEAFF.